A single sample gave rise to the 10 T cell receptor beta chains below, sequenced in a study of T-cell reconstitution after alpha-beta-depleted transplantation in children. Library preparation (for TCRbeta) was performed with unique molecular identifiers. TCRdb itself ran the PCR reads through MiXCR, one entry per CDR3 protein. The table records some 550,000 distinct CDR3 sequences, about 18% of them present only once. The starting material was PBMCs from the stem cell graft donor, obtained from the stem cell graft. Receptors originate from a human donor who donated a stem cell graft to a child with acute lymphoblastic leukemia.

This clonotype was recorded at least ten times. V and J are TRBV12-3 or TRBV12-4 and TRBJ1-2; unclear D gene. Trimming left V 3 bases short and J 4 bases short, with 6 bases between. This CDR3 region has 12 residues. CDR3 sequence: CASSFKVYGYTF. CDR3 in DNA: TGTGCCAGCAGTTTTAAGGTCTATGGCTACACCTTC.

This chain joins TRBV7-9 and TRBJ2-1; tentatively, D is TRBD1 (6 bases). Trimming removed 0 bases at V and 0 bases at J, with 12 bases between. CDR3 size: 17 residues. CDR1 and CDR2 from the germline V gene are SEHNR and FQNEAQ (reference sequence). CDR3 residues: CASSLAQGSGSYNEQFF. CDR3 bases: TGTGCCAGCAGCTTAGCGCAGGGGTCGGGCTCCTACAATGAGCAGTTCTTC. The variable domain in full, with the rest retrieved from reference TRBV7-9 and TRBJ2-1, is DTGVSQNPRHKITKRGQNVTFRCDPISEHNRLYWYRQTLGQGPEFLTYFQNEAQLEKSRLLSDRFSAERPKGSFSTLEIQRTEQGDSAMYLCASSLAQGSGSYNEQFFGPGTRLTVL.

A few counts support this clonotype. The rearrangement uses TRBV29-1 and TRBJ2-1, with a weak D call TRBD2 (6 bases). V lost 5 bases, J lost 9 bases, and 20 bases lay in between. Germline lookup yields CDR1 SQVTM and CDR2 ANQGSEA. The CDR3 consists of 14 residues. In DNA form, the CDR3 reads TGCAGCGTTACAAGCCGGTCGGCGGGAAGTGAGCAGTTCTTC. Residues: CSVTSRSAGSEQFF.

The rearrangement joins TRBV24-1 to TRBJ2-7, with a possible D match to TRBD2 (6 bases). Germline V CDR1 and CDR2: KGHDR, SFDVKD. V was cut by 7 bases and J by 0 bases, with 15 bases left in between. This CDR3 contains 15 residues. Written as DNA, the CDR3 is TGTGCCACCAGGACCCCAACCGGGAGCTCCTACGAGCAGTACTTC. Amino acid sequence: CATRTPTGSSYEQYF.

This clonotype was counted only a few times. The chain recombines TRBV5-1 with TRBJ2-7; 7 nucleotides agree with TRBD1. Germline CDR1 SGHRS, CDR2 YFSETQ. The J segment lost 5 bases and the V segment lost 0 bases, leaving 8 bases of the junction unmatched. The CDR3 consists of 15 residues. The CDR3 loop reads CASSLARRGQDEQYF. For the CDR3, the DNA is TGCGCCAGCAGCTTGGCCCGTAGGGGGCAAGACGAGCAGTACTTC.

The rearrangement uses TRBV20-1 and TRBJ1-6; TRBD1 might be the D (5 bases). The V gene lost 0 bases and the J gene lost 7 bases, with 13 bases spanning the gap. The CDR3 sequence is 15 residues long. Germline-derived CDR1 and CDR2 are DFQATT and SNEGSKA (reference sequence). CDR3 protein: CSARDTAGENSPLHF. The CDR3 DNA is TGCAGTGCTAGAGATACGGCGGGGGAGAATTCACCCCTCCACTTT.

V gene TRBV12-3 or TRBV12-4 combines with J gene TRBJ2-3; TRBD2 matches 9 bases. V was pared by 5 bases and J by 2 bases, with 8 bases of the junction left unmatched. The CDR3 has 16 residues. CDR3 DNA: TGTGCCAGCAGTAAAGAGCGGGAGGCTAACACAGATACGCAGTATTTT. Protein sequence: CASSKEREANTDTQYF.

This chain links TRBV4-1 with TRBJ2-1; D is possibly TRBD1 or TRBD2 (7 bases each). There are 16 residues in the CDR3. V gave up 4 bases and J gave up 3 bases, with 16 bases separating them. Per germline, CDR1 MGHRA and CDR2 YSYEKL. CDR3 nucleotide sequence: TGCGCCAGCAGCCTAATCAGGGGGGGGTACTACAATGAGCAGTTCTTC. Translation: CASSLIRGGYYNEQFF.

The chain recombines TRBV7-6 with TRBJ1-3; D is ambiguous. V gave up 5 bases and J gave up 4 bases, with 12 bases separating them. Per the germline V gene, CDR1 is SGHVS and CDR2 is FNYEAQ. CDR3 length equals 14 residues. The CDR3 nucleotides are TGTGCCAGCAGCCCCGAACGGGGAGGAAACACCATATATTTT. Its protein product is CASSPERGGNTIYF.

The rearrangement joins TRBV2 to TRBJ2-1, with 9 bases identical to TRBD2. CDR3 length: 17 amino acids. Germline V gene lookup returns CDR1 SNHLY and CDR2 FYNNEI. Trimming removed 2 bases from V and 5 bases from J; junction bases left unmatched: 10. This CDR3 reads CASSEWLAGQKNNEQFF. CDR3 bases: TGTGCCAGCAGTGAATGGCTAGCGGGACAAAAGAACAATGAGCAGTTCTTC.